The 27 T cell receptor beta chains listed next were all sequenced from one sample in a study of identical twins. One entry per CDR3 protein, called by TCRdb with MiXCR from the 5' RACE reads. The table lists 350,000 to 450,000 distinct CDR3 sequences, about 18% of them singletons. The sequencing sample was made of naive T cells sorted from blood. The receptors shown here come from a middle-aged man in good health.

This clonotype was picked up a small number of times. This chain joins TRBV29-1 and TRBJ2-1; maybe TRBD2 (6 bases). V was trimmed by 4 bases and J by 4 bases, leaving 17 bases between them. Germline V lookup: CDR1 SQVTM, CDR2 ANQGSEA. This CDR3 has 15 amino acids. The CDR3 bases are TGCAGCGTTGTGATTTGGAGGGCAGAATACAATGAGCAGTTCTTC. It codes for CSVVIWRAEYNEQFF.

The rearrangement links TRBV18 to TRBJ1-3, with TRBD1 matching 8 bases. The CDR3 is 16 amino acids. Looked up from germline, CDR1 is KGHSH and CDR2 is LQKENI. V lost 0 bases and J lost 4; bases outside the gene matches: 5. The DNA of the CDR3 is TGTGCCAGCTCACCACCGAACAGGGGGTCAGGAAACACCATATATTTT. Its protein product is CASSPPNRGSGNTIYF.

The CDR3 bases are TGTGCCAGCAGTAAAAAGGGCAATGAGCAGTTCTTC. This gives the protein CASSKKGNEQFF. The chain has TRBV6-2 or TRBV6-3 and TRBJ2-1, with D uncertain. Germline V CDR1 and CDR2: MNHEY, SVGEGT. This CDR3 has 12 residues. V was shortened by 5 bases and J by 6 bases, with 8 bases between the two germline ends.

V is TRBV18 and J is TRBJ1-2; a possible D gene is TRBD1 (5 bases). The CDR3 runs 14 residues. Germline V gene sequence: CDR1 KGHSH, CDR2 LQKENI. Trimming stripped 4 bases from V and 8 bases from J, with 17 bases between. The CDR3 loop reads CASSRSDIWDGYTF. As DNA, the CDR3 is TGTGCCAGCTCACGTTCGGACATATGGGACGGCTACACCTTC.

The chain couples TRBV3-1 to TRBJ2-1, with 7 bases matching TRBD2. CDR1 and CDR2 (germline): LGHDT, YNNKEL (reference sequence). Trimming removed 1 base from V and 6 bases from J; junction bases left unmatched: 12. The CDR3 length is 17 residues. In nucleotides, the CDR3 is TGTGCCAGCAGCCAAGGGTCAGGACTAGTTTTATTCAATGAGCAGTTCTTC. It yields the protein CASSQGSGLVLFNEQFF.

The chain's CDR3 is CSASTGREDTQYF. The CDR3 DNA sequence: TGCAGTGCTAGCACGGGGAGAGAAGATACGCAGTATTTT. The chain combines TRBV20-1 with TRBJ2-3, with a weak D call TRBD2 (5 bases). Trimming stripped 3 bases from V and 5 bases from J, with 12 bases between. This CDR3 comprises 13 residues. Per the germline V gene, CDR1 is DFQATT and CDR2 is SNEGSKA (reference sequence).

In its sample, this clonotype was seen many times. The chain couples TRBV6-2 or TRBV6-3 to TRBJ2-2; D gene unclear. Per the germline V gene, CDR1 is MNHEY and CDR2 is SVGEGT. V was trimmed by 4 bases and J by 3 bases, leaving 3 bases between them. The CDR3 covers 12 residues. The CDR3 DNA sequence: TGTGCCAGCAGTTGGGACACCGGGGAGCTGTTTTTT. Translating gives CASSWDTGELFF.

This clonotype occurred many times. V and J are TRBV5-1 and TRBJ2-1, with TRBD1 matching over 7 bases. CDR1 and CDR2 (germline): SGHRS, YFSETQ. The CDR3 is 13 amino acids. The V gene end was trimmed by 4 bases and the J gene end by 7 bases; junction bases not matched to a gene: 5. The CDR3 is CASSLDRPNEQFF. The CDR3 DNA is TGCGCCAGCAGCCTGGACAGGCCAAATGAGCAGTTCTTC.

This clonotype was detected only a few times. The chain uses TRBV29-1 and TRBJ1-1; TRBD1 aligns across 8 bases. The CDR3 covers 14 residues. The germline V gene has CDR1 SQVTM and CDR2 ANQGSEA. The junction had 11 bases not matched to a gene; V was cut back by 6 bases and J by 5 bases. CDR3 bases: TGCAGCGTCCCAGGCGGGGACAGGAGGACTGAAGCTTTCTTT. Its protein product is CSVPGGDRRTEAFF. Full variable domain (outside the CDR3, taken from reference TRBV29-1 and TRBJ1-1): SAVISQKPSRDICQRGTSLTIQCQVDSQVTMMFWYRQQPGQSLTLIATANQGSEATYESGFVIDKFPISRPNLTFSTLTVSNMSPEDSSIYLCSVPGGDRRTEAFFGQGTRLTVV.

In this sample, this clonotype turned up many times. This sequence joins TRBV5-1 and TRBJ2-4; 10 nucleotides agree with TRBD2. There are 19 residues in the CDR3. Trimming cost V 0 bases and J 6 bases; bases outside gene matches: 15. CDR1 is SGHRS and CDR2 is YFSETQ in the germline V gene. The CDR3 DNA is TGCGCCAGCAGCTTGGGAAGGTTAGCGGGGGGAAGGCCTGGAAACATTCAGTACTTC. It yields the protein CASSLGRLAGGRPGNIQYF.

This clonotype was observed a handful of times. This chain uses TRBV5-1 with TRBJ2-7; no definite D call. The germline CDR1 and CDR2 sequences are SGHRS and YFSETQ. Trimming took off 3 bases at V and 3 bases at J, with 13 bases between the two ends. The CDR3 is 14 residues long. DNA for the CDR3: TGCGCCAGCAGCTGGAACCCAAGAGACTACGAGCAGTACTTC. It yields the protein CASSWNPRDYEQYF.

This clonotype occurred many times. The chain couples TRBV7-2 to TRBJ2-7, with 8 positions matching TRBD1. There are 14 residues in the CDR3. V lost 5 bases and J lost 1; bases outside the gene matches: 4. Germline-derived CDR1 and CDR2 are SGHTA and FQGNSA. The CDR3 DNA follows: TGTGCCAGCAGCCCAACAGGGGGTTCCTACGAGCAGTACTTC. This sequence encodes CASSPTGGSYEQYF.

This clonotype was picked up a small number of times. This chain links TRBV7-2 with TRBJ2-7, with unresolved D. Germline lookup yields CDR1 SGHTA and CDR2 FQGNSA. The CDR3 runs 14 residues. V was pared by 1 base and J by 2 bases, with 9 bases between. CDR3 residues: CASSLVPGPYEQYF. The DNA for the CDR3 is TGTGCCAGCAGCTTAGTGCCGGGTCCCTACGAGCAGTACTTC.

This chain joins TRBV20-1 and TRBJ2-4; 9 bases map to TRBD1. Germline trimming cut 0 bases from V and 0 bases from J; bases unmatched to any gene: 12. Germline CDR1 is DFQATT and CDR2 is SNEGSKA (reference sequence). This CDR3 is built from 19 residues. The CDR3 spells CSARDLQGAPSLAKNIQYF. The CDR3 DNA reads TGCAGTGCTAGAGACCTACAGGGGGCCCCAAGCTTAGCCAAAAACATTCAGTACTTC.

This clonotype was counted at least ten times. This sequence joins TRBV6-2 or TRBV6-3 and TRBJ2-1; TRBD1 agrees at 9 bases. The V gene end was trimmed by 6 bases and the J gene end by 4 bases; junction bases not matched to a gene: 4. This CDR3 contains 14 residues. The germline V gene encodes CDR1 MNHEY and CDR2 SVGEGT. CDR3 protein: CASSRQGGYNEQFF. CDR3 in DNA: TGTGCCAGCAGCAGACAGGGGGGGTACAATGAGCAGTTCTTC.

This clonotype was detected a few times. V and J are TRBV30 and TRBJ2-1; D possibly uses TRBD1 or TRBD2 (5 bases each). CDR1 is GTSNPN and CDR2 is SVGIG in the germline V gene (reference sequence). V was pared by 2 bases and J by 6 bases, with 14 bases between. The CDR3 covers 14 residues. The CDR3 is CAWSHGPGPNEQFF. The CDR3, as DNA: TGTGCCTGGAGTCATGGACCGGGGCCCAATGAGCAGTTCTTC.

The J gene is TRBJ2-5, the V gene TRBV7-2, with a tentative D call TRBD2 (6 bases). Germline-derived CDR1 and CDR2 are SGHTA and FQGNSA. The CDR3 covers 14 residues. V dropped 5 bases and J dropped 10 bases, with 20 bases sitting between them. This chain's CDR3 is CASSPASTGGLQYF. Here the CDR3 DNA reads TGTGCCAGCAGCCCCGCGTCGACCGGGGGTCTCCAGTACTTC.

The V gene is TRBV4-3, the J gene TRBJ2-7, with D maybe TRBD2 (5 bases). The CDR3 covers 14 residues. The germline CDR1 and CDR2 sequences are LGHNA and YSLEER. Trimming removed 0 bases from V and 3 bases from J, with 9 bases in between. The CDR3, as DNA: TGCGCCAGCAGCCAAGATCCCAGCGGCTACGAGCAGTACTTC. It translates to CASSQDPSGYEQYF.

This clonotype turned up a few times. The chain links TRBV5-1 to TRBJ2-3; TRBD1 agrees at 9 bases. The CDR3 runs 15 residues. V lost 4 bases and J lost 5; bases outside the gene matches: 8. The germline CDR1 and CDR2 sequences are SGHRS and YFSETQ. The CDR3 bases are TGCGCCAGCAGCACCGGACAGGGGCAGAGAGATACGCAGTATTTT. Protein sequence: CASSTGQGQRDTQYF. The variable domain in full, completed from reference TRBV5-1 and TRBJ2-3, reads KAGVTQTPRYLIKTRGQQVTLSCSPISGHRSVSWYQQTPGQGLQFLFEYFSETQRNKGNFPGRFSGRQFSNSRSEMNVSTLELGDSALYLCASSTGQGQRDTQYFGPGTRLTVL.

This clonotype was seen a few times. The chain employs TRBV20-1 and TRBJ2-1; possibly TRBD2 for D (6 bases). V gave up 8 bases and J gave up 6 bases, with 14 bases separating them. The CDR3 has 12 residues. Germline V lookup: CDR1 DFQATT, CDR2 SNEGSKA (reference sequence). CDR3 nucleotide sequence: TGCAGTCGCGGGACCGGCCTCAATGAGCAGTTCTTC. Translated, it gives CSRGTGLNEQFF.

The CDR3 is CASSDLAAGDTQYF. In DNA, the CDR3 is TGTGCCAGCAGCGACCTAGCTGCCGGGGATACGCAGTATTTT. This chain connects TRBV5-5 to TRBJ2-3; D perhaps matches TRBD2 (5 bases). The V and J ends lost 4 bases and 6 bases respectively, with 15 bases between them. Germline loops: CDR1 SGHKS, CDR2 YYEKEE (reference sequence). This CDR3 spans 14 amino acids.

The chain uses TRBV6-5 and TRBJ1-2, with D perhaps TRBD1 (6 bases). Germline V gives CDR1 MNHEY, CDR2 SVGAGI. The CDR3 extends over 14 amino acids. V was cut by 4 bases and J by 6 bases, with 15 bases left in between. CDR3 sequence: CASSLDRRPHGYTF. The CDR3 region has the DNA TGTGCCAGCAGTTTAGACAGGCGACCCCATGGCTACACCTTC.

V is TRBV10-3 and J is TRBJ2-5, with 13 positions matching TRBD2. CDR3 length: 15 residues. Germline trimming cut 10 bases from V and 4 bases from J; bases unmatched to any gene: 9. Per the germline V gene, CDR1 is ENHRY and CDR2 is SYGVKD. The CDR3 bases are TGTGCCACAGGGACTAGCGGGAATGGGCGAGAGACCCAGTACTTC. It translates to CATGTSGNGRETQYF.

This clonotype has a handful of counts. The rearrangement joins TRBV4-1 to TRBJ2-3; no definite D call. The CDR3 consists of 14 residues. Trimming stripped 1 base from V and 4 bases from J, with 9 bases between. The germline V gene encodes CDR1 MGHRA and CDR2 YSYEKL. DNA for the CDR3: TGCGCCAGCAGCCAAGGGATAGTTGCAGATACGCAGTATTTT. Translating it yields CASSQGIVADTQYF.

The table lists this clonotype with many counts. The chain uses TRBV5-4 and TRBJ2-2; maybe TRBD2 (6 bases). This CDR3 is built from 15 residues. Trimming took off 1 base at V and 2 bases at J, with 9 bases between the two ends. From germline, CDR1 is SGHNT and CDR2 YYREEE (reference sequence). The CDR3 region is CASSLRAGNTGELFF. CDR3 nucleotide sequence: TGTGCCAGCAGCTTGCGGGCGGGAAACACCGGGGAGCTGTTTTTT.

The rearrangement uses TRBV2 and TRBJ2-1; possibly TRBD2 for D (5 bases). Germline V CDR1 and CDR2: SNHLY, FYNNEI. V lost 4 bases and J 1 base, leaving 11 bases between the germline ends. CDR3 size: 15 residues. The DNA for the CDR3 is TGTGCCAGCAGTGGTGGTAGCGCATCCTACAATGAGCAGTTCTTC. Translated, it gives CASSGGSASYNEQFF. Using reference TRBV2 and TRBJ2-1 for the parts outside the CDR3, the full variable domain is EPEVTQTPSHQVTQMGQEVILRCVPISNHLYFYWYRQILGQKVEFLVSFYNNEISEKSEIFDDQFSVERPDGSNFTLKIRSTKLEDSAMYFCASSGGSASYNEQFFGPGTRLTVL.

The rearrangement uses TRBV20-1 and TRBJ2-7, with no clear D. In germline, CDR1 is DFQATT, CDR2 SNEGSKA (reference sequence). There are 14 residues in the CDR3. V shed 0 bases and J shed 0 bases, with 9 bases lying between them. Written as DNA, the CDR3 is TGCAGTGCTAGAGACACTGGGAACTCCTACGAGCAGTACTTC. Its protein product is CSARDTGNSYEQYF.